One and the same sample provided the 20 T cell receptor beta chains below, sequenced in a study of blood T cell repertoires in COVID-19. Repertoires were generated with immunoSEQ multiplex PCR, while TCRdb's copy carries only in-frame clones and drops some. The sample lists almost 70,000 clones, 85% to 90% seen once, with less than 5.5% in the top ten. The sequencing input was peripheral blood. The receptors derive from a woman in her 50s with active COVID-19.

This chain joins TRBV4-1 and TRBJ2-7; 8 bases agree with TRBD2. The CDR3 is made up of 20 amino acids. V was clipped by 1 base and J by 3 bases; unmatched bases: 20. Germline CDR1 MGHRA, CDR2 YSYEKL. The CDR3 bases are TGCGCCAGCAGCCAAGGGGAGTGGCGGACCGGGACTAGATCCAACTACGAGCAGTACTTC. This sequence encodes CASSQGEWRTGTRSNYEQYF.

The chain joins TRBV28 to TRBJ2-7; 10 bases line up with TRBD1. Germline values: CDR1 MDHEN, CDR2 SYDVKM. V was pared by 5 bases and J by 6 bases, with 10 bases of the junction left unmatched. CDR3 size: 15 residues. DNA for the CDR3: TGTGCCAGCAGTCCCGTTGACAGGGGGCCGGGCGAGCAGTACTTC. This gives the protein CASSPVDRGPGEQYF.

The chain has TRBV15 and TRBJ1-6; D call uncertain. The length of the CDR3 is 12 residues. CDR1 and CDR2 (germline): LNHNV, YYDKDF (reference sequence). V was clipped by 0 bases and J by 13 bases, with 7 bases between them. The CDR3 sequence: CATSRDSSPLHF. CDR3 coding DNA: TGTGCCACCAGCAGAGATTCGTCTCCCCTCCACTTT. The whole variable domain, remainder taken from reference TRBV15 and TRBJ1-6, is DAMVIQNPRYQVTQFGKPVTLSCSQTLNHNVMYWYQQKSSQAPKLLFHYYDKDFNNEADTPDNFQSRRPNTSFCFLDIRSPGLGDTAMYLCATSRDSSPLHFGNGTRLTVT.

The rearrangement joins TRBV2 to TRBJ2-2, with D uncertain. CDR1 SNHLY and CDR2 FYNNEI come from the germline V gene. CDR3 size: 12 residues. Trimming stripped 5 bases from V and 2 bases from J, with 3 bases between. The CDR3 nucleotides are TGTGCCAGCAGTATAAACACCGGGGAGCTGTTTTTT. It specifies CASSINTGELFF.

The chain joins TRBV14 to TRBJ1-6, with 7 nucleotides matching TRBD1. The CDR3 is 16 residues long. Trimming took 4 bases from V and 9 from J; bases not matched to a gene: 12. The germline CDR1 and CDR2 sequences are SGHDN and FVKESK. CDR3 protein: CASSPRTGDSSSPLHF. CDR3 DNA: TGTGCCAGCAGCCCCCGGACAGGTGATTCGAGTTCACCCCTCCACTTT. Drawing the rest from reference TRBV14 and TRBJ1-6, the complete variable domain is EAGVTQFPSHSVIEKGQTVTLRCDPISGHDNLYWYRRVMGKEIKFLLHFVKESKQDESGMPNNRFLAERTGGTYSTLKVQPAELEDSGVYFCASSPRTGDSSSPLHFGNGTRLTVT.

The CDR3 nucleotides read TGCGCCAGCAGCTTGGAGATGGGGACTAGAATAGATACGCAGTATTTT. Translation: CASSLEMGTRIDTQYF. The gene calls are TRBV5-1 and TRBJ2-3; 8 bases agree with TRBD2. CDR3 length: 16 residues. Germline assignment: CDR1 SGHRS and CDR2 YFSETQ. J was trimmed by 5 bases and V by 0 bases; bases with no gene match: 8.

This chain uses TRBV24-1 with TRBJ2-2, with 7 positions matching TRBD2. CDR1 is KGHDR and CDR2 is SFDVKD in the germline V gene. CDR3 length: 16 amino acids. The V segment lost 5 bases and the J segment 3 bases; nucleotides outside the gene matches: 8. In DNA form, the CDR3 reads TGTGCCACCAGTGGATCGGGCGGGAGTGACACCGGGGAGCTGTTTTTT. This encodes CATSGSGGSDTGELFF.

CDR3: CASSAQAKNIQYF. The CDR3, as DNA: TGTGCCAGCAGTGCCCAGGCCAAAAACATTCAGTACTTC. The chain has TRBV2 and TRBJ2-4; D gene uncertain. This CDR3 has 13 amino acids. Looked up from germline, CDR1 is SNHLY and CDR2 is FYNNEI. Trimming left V 4 bases short and J 1 base short, with 5 bases between. The full variable domain, rest sourced from reference TRBV2 and TRBJ2-4, is EPEVTQTPSHQVTQMGQEVILRCVPISNHLYFYWYRQILGQKVEFLVSFYNNEISEKSEIFDDQFSVERPDGSNFTLKIRSTKLEDSAMYFCASSAQAKNIQYFGAGTRLSVL.

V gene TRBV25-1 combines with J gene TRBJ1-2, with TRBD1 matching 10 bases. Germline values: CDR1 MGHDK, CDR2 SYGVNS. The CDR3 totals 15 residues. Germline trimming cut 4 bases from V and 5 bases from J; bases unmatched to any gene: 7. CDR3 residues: CASSASWDRGYGYTF. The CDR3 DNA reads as TGTGCCAGCAGTGCCTCTTGGGACAGGGGATATGGCTACACCTTC.

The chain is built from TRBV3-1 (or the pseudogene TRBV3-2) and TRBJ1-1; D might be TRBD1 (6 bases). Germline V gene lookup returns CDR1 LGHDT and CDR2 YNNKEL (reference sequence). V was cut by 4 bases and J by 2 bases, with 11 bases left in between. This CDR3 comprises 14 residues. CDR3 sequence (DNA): TGTGCCAGCAGCCGGGGGCCCGTTAACACTGAAGCTTTCTTT. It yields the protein CASSRGPVNTEAFF.

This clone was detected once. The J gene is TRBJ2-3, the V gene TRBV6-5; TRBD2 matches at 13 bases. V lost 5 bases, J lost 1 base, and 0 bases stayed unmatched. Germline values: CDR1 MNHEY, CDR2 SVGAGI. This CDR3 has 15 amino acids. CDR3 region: CASSTSGRGTDTQYF. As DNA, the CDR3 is TGTGCCAGCAGTACTAGCGGGAGGGGCACAGATACGCAGTATTTT.

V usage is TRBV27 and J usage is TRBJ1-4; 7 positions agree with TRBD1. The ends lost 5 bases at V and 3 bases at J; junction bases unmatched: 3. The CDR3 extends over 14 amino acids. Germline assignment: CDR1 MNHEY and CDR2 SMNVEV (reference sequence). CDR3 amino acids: CASSGGQPNEKLFF. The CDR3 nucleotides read TGTGCCAGCAGTGGGGGACAGCCTAATGAAAAACTGTTTTTT.

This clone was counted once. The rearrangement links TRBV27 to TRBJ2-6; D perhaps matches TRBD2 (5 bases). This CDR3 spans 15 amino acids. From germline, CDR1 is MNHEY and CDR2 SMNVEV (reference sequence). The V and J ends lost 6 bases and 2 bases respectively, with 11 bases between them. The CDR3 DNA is TGTGCCAGCAGCTTGGCGGAGGCTGGGGCCAACGTCCTGACTTTC. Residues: CASSLAEAGANVLTF.

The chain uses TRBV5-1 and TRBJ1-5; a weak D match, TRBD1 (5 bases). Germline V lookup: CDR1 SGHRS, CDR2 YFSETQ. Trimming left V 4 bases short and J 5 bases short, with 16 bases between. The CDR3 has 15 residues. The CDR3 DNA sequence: TGCGCCAGCAGCGTATCAGGGATGGGCGATCAGCCCCAGCATTTT. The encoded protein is CASSVSGMGDQPQHF.

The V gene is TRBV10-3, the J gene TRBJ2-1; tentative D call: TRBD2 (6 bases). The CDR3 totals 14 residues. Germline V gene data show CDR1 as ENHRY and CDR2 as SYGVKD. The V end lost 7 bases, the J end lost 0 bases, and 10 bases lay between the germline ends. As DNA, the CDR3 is TGTGCCATCACGGGGGAGAGCTCCTACAATGAGCAGTTCTTC. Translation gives CAITGESSYNEQFF.

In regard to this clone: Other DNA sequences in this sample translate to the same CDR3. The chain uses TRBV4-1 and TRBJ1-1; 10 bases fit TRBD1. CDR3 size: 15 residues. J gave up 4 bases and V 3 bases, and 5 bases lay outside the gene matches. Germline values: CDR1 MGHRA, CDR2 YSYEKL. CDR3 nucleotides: TGCGCCAGCAGCCAGGAGACAGGGGGCGGCACTGAAGCTTTCTTT. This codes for CASSQETGGGTEAFF.

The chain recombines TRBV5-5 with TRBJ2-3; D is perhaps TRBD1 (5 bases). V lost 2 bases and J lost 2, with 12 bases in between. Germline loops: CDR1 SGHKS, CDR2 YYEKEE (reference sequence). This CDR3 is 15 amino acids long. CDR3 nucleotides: TGTGCCAGCAGCTTTTCCGGCAGGGTCACAGATACGCAGTATTTT. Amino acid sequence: CASSFSGRVTDTQYF. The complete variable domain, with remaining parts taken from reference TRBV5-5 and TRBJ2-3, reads DAGVTQSPTHLIKTRGQQVTLRCSPISGHKSVSWYQQVLGQGPQFIFQYYEKEERGRGNFPDRFSARQFPNYSSELNVNALLLGDSALYLCASSFSGRVTDTQYFGPGTRLTVL.

CDR3 sequence: CASSYSGQGAGNTIYF. The CDR3 DNA is TGTGCCAGCAGTTACTCGGGACAGGGGGCTGGAAACACCATATATTTT. V and J are TRBV6-5 and TRBJ1-3; 11 bases fit TRBD1. In germline, CDR1 is MNHEY, CDR2 SVGAGI. The length of the CDR3 is 16 residues. J gave up 2 bases and V 0 bases, and 0 bases lay outside the gene matches.

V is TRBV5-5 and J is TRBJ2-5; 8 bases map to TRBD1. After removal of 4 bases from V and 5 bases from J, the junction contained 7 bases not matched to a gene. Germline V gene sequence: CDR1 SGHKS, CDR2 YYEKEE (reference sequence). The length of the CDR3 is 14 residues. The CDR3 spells CASSPRTGHETQYF. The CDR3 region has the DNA TGTGCCAGCAGCCCCCGGACAGGGCACGAGACCCAGTACTTC.

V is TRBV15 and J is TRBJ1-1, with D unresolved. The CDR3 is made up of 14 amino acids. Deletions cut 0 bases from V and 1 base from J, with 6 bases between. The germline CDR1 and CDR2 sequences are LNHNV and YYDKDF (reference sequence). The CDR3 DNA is TGTGCCACCAGCAGAGATCGCGCGAACACTGAAGCTTTCTTT. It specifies CATSRDRANTEAFF.